This T cell receptor beta chain was captured by sequencing in a study of T cells in localized non-small cell lung cancer. Notes on the study in general: Blood T cell density predicted longer survival; adjacent-lung clonality, shorter. T cell clonality was highest in uninvolved adjacent lung, above tumor.

The method was immunoSEQ multiplex PCR; TCRdb's version includes in-frame clones alone and lacks a portion of them. The profile shows 50,000 to 55,000 clones, around 84% of them singletons. Germline-derived CDR1 and CDR2 are SQVTM and ANQGSEA. V lost 3 bases and J 8 bases, leaving 22 bases between the germline ends. The CDR3 extends over 15 amino acids. With regard to this clone: Its antigen is currently unknown.

The V and J genes are TRBV29-1 and TRBJ1-2; no firm D call. The sample was PBMCs, taken before any cancer treatment. The receptor's source is a female donor with stage II lung adenocarcinoma. The CDR3: CSVDNRETGSVGYTF. In nucleotides, the CDR3 is TGCAGCGTTGACAATAGAGAAACTGGGAGCGTGGGCTACACCTTC.